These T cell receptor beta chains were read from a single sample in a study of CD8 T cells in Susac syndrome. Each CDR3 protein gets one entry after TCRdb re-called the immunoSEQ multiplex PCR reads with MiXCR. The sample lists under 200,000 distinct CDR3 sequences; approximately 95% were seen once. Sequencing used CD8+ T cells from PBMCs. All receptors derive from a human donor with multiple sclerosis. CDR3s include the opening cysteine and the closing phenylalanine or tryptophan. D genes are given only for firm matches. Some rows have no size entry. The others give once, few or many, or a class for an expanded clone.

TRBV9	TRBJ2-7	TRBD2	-	TGTGCCAGCAGCGTATCCGGGACTAGCGGCTACGAGCAGTACTTC	CASSVSGTSGYEQYF
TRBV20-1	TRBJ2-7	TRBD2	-	TGCAGTGCTAGAGCTTGGACTAGCTGGAGCTCCTACGAGCAGTACTTC	CSARAWTSWSSYEQYF
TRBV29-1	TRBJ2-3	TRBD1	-	TGCAGCGTCATCCCCGGGACAGGCCCTCGCACAGATACGCAGTATTTT	CSVIPGTGPRTDTQYF
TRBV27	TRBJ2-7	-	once	TGTGCCAGCAGTTTGTCGGGACTCACCTACGAGCAGTACTTC	CASSLSGLTYEQYF
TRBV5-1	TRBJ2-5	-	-	TGCGCCAGCAGCCCGGCCCGGGAGCGGGTTATGGAGACCCAGTACTTC	CASSPARERVMETQYF
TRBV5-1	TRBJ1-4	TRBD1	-	TGCGCCAGCAGCTCGGGACAGCGGGCCGATGAAAAACTGTTTTTT	CASSSGQRADEKLFF
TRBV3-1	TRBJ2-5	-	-	TGTGCCAGCAGCCGGGGCAAACTTACGGCACAAGAGACCCAGTACTTC	CASSRGKLTAQETQYF
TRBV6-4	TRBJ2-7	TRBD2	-	TGTGCCAGCAGCCGAGATCTTAGCGGGAGGGCTGAGCAGTACTTC	CASSRDLSGRAEQYF
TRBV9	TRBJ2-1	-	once	TGTGCCAGCGCCGGGGGCGACCCTTCGTTC	CASAGGDPSF
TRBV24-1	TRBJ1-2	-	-	TGTGCCACCAGTGGCGTACCCGACAGTCATTGCTATGGCTACACCTTC	CATSGVPDSHCYGYTF
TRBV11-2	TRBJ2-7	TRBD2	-	TGTGCCAGCACCCTACCTCGCGCTGGGGAGGGGTACGAGCAGTACTTC	CASTLPRAGEGYEQYF
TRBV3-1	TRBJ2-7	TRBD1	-	TGTGCCAGCAGTCGCCGTTGGGACAGAGCCTACGAGCAGTACTTC	CASSRRWDRAYEQYF
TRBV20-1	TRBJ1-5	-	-	TGCAGTGCTAGAGAAGGTTTTAGTTCTAATCAGCCCCAGCATTTT	CSAREGFSSNQPQHF
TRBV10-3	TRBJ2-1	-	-	TGTGCCATCAGCAAGCTGGACCTATCGGCCTCCAATGAGCAGTTCTTC	CAISKLDLSASNEQFF
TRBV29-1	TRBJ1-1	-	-	TGCAGCGCCAGGGGAATGAACACTGAAGCTTTCTTT	CSARGMNTEAFF
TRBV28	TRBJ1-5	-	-	TGTGCCAGCAGTCCCTTTATGGGCAATCAGCCCCAGCATTTT	CASSPFMGNQPQHF
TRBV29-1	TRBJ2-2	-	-	TGCAGCGTCGGGGGCTTCAACACCGGGGAGCTGTTTTTT	CSVGGFNTGELFF
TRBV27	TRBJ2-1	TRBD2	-	TGTGCCAGCAGTCCCCAGGGACTAGCATACAATGAGCAGTTCTTC	CASSPQGLAYNEQFF
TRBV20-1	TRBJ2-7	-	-	TGCAGTGCTAGAGAGTGGGGGGCAGCCTACGAGCAGTACTTC	CSAREWGAAYEQYF
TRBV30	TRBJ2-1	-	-	TGTGCCTGGAGTGTAGGAGTGCATGAGCAGTTCTTC	CAWSVGVHEQFF
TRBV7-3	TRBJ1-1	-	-	TGTGCCAGCAGTTACAGGGATCGCACTGAAGCTTTCTTT	CASSYRDRTEAFF
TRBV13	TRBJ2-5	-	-	TGTGCCAGCAGCGCCCGGACTATCCAAGAGACCCAGTACTTC	CASSARTIQETQYF
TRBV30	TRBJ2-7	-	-	TGTGCCTGGAGTGGGACAGTGGGGGCATGGTGGTACGAGCAGTACTTC	CAWSGTVGAWWYEQYF
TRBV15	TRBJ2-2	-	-	TGTGCCACCAGCAGAGTCGGAGTCACCGGGGAGCTGTTTTTT	CATSRVGVTGELFF
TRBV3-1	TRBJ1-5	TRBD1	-	TGTGCCAGCAGCCAAGAATCCGGGACAGGGGCGTTCAGCAATCAGCCCCAGCATTTT	CASSQESGTGAFSNQPQHF
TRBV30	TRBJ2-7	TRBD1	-	TGTGCCTGGAGGGACAGGCAGATTGAGCAGTACTTC	CAWRDRQIEQYF
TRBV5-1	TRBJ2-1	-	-	TGCGCCAGCAGCTCGGGGGTAGGTCGATTAGAATACAATGAGCAGTTCTTC	CASSSGVGRLEYNEQFF
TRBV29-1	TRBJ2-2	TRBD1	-	TGCAGCGTTGTCGGACAGGACGGGGAGCTGTTTTTT	CSVVGQDGELFF
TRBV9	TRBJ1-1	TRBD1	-	TGTGCCAGCAGCCCCGGACAGGTTGCCACTGAAGCTTTCTTT	CASSPGQVATEAFF
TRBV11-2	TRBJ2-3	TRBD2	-	TGTGCCAGCAGCTTAGACTTAGCGGGGGGACACACAGATACGCAGTATTTT	CASSLDLAGGHTDTQYF
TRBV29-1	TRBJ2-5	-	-	TGCAGCGCAGGGGACTACCGCATGGAGACCCAGTACTTC	CSAGDYRMETQYF
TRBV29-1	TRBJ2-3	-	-	TGCAGCGCCGGGACGGCGGCAGATACGCAGTATTTT	CSAGTAADTQYF
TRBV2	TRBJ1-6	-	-	TGTGCCAGCAGTGAAATAGAACCCCTCCACTTT	CASSEIEPLHF
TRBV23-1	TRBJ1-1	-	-	TGCGCCAGCAGTCAAGGGACGACAGAAGCTTTCTTT	CASSQGTTEAFF
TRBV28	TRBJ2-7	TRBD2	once	TGTGCCAGCAGTGGTTTCGGCCCGGGGGGGCGGTACTTC	CASSGFGPGGRYF
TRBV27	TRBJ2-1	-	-	TGTGCCAGCAGTTTACGGGGGCCCTACAATGAGCAGTTCTTC	CASSLRGPYNEQFF
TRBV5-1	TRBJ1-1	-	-	TGCGCCAGCAGCTTGGGCGTCAGCGTCGGAGGTCAAAACACTGAAGCTTTCTTT	CASSLGVSVGGQNTEAFF
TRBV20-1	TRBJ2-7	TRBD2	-	TGCAGTGCTAGGGGGACTAGCGGGAGCTCCTACGAGCAGTACTTC	CSARGTSGSSYEQYF
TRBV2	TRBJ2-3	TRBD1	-	TGTGCCAGCAGGGGGACAGGGGGCTTGACAGATACGCAGTATTTT	CASRGTGGLTDTQYF
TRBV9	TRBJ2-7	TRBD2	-	TGTGCCAGCAGCTATGGACTAGCGAACGAGCAGTACTTC	CASSYGLANEQYF
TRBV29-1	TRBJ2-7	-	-	TGCAGCGAGGACCAGGCTGGGGAGCAGTACTTC	CSEDQAGEQYF
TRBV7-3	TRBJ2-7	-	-	TGTGCCAGCAGCTTAACCCCCGTGGTCGGAGCGGTACCTAGGGAGCAGTACTTC	CASSLTPVVGAVPREQYF
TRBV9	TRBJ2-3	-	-	TGTGCCAGCAGCGTAGTGGGAGATGAAGATACGCAGTATTTT	CASSVVGDEDTQYF
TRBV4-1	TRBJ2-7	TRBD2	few	TGCGCCAGCAGCCTCGCTAGCGGGAGCTCCTACGAGCAGTACTTC	CASSLASGSSYEQYF
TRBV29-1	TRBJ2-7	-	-	TGCAGCGTTGAGGGGGGTGACAACGCCTACGAGCAGTACTTC	CSVEGGDNAYEQYF
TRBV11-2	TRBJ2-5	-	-	TGTGCCAGCAGCTCCTATCCCGGACGAATCCAAGAGACCCAGTACTTC	CASSSYPGRIQETQYF
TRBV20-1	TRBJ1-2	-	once	TGCAGTGCTAGAGATCGGGCAAGGAGGCCCTATGGCTACACCTTC	CSARDRARRPYGYTF
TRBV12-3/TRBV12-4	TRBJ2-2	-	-	TGTGCCAGCAGTTCAATCGGGGAGCTGTTTTTT	CASSSIGELFF
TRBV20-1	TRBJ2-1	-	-	TGCAGTGCTAGAGGTCCTGGGGAACCATACAATGAGCAGTTCTTC	CSARGPGEPYNEQFF
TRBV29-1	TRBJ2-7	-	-	TGCAGCGTTCGAATCAGTGGAACCTACGAGCAGTACTTC	CSVRISGTYEQYF
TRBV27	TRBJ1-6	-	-	TGTGCCAGCAGTTTCCGGGGTAATAATTCACCCCTCCACTTT	CASSFRGNNSPLHF
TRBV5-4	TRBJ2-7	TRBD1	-	TGTGCCAGCAGGTCCGCCGGGAACCAGGGGGAGTACTTC	CASRSAGNQGEYF
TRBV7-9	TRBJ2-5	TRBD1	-	TGTGCCAGCAGCTTAGAGGACAGGGTGGAGACCCAGTACTTC	CASSLEDRVETQYF
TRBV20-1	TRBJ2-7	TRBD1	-	TGCAGTGCTAGGGCACCCGGGACAGGGTTAAACTTCGAGCAGTACTTC	CSARAPGTGLNFEQYF
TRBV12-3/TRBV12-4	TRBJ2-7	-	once	TGTGCCAGCAGTTCAGGACCTACCTTCTACGAGCAGTACTTC	CASSSGPTFYEQYF
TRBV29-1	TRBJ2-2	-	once	TGCAGCGTTCTCACCAACACCGGGGAGCTGTTTTTT	CSVLTNTGELFF
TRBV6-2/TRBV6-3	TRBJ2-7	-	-	TGTGCCAGCGAGGAGGGGGACGAGCAGTACTTC	CASEEGDEQYF
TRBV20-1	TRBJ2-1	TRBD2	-	TGCAGTGCTACGCCGACTAGCGGGGGGTCACGCTCCTACAATGAGCAGTTCTTC	CSATPTSGGSRSYNEQFF
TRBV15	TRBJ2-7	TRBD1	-	TGTGCCACCAGTCCCGGGACAGGGGCCGACGAGCAGTACTTC	CATSPGTGADEQYF